The source of this T cell receptor (beta chain) is a study of T cells after yellow fever vaccination. Whole-study findings and limits: Researchers cautioned that FACS-sorted repertoires could harbor abundant clonotypes contaminating from the bulk population. Booster samples showed a return of most primary-vaccination clones (roughly 96% CD4, 80% to 90% CD8). Clonotypes found in both CD4 and CD8 compartments made up a small share. Weaker in magnitude, the secondary response showed a faster peak on day 5 versus 15.

The CDR3 runs 16 residues. Germline trimming cut 4 bases from V and 3 bases from J; bases unmatched to any gene: 7. This clonotype was seen many times. What it binds is unknown. TCRdb reanalysed the 5' RACE reads using MiXCR and keeps one entry per CDR3 protein. This table holds about 69,000 distinct CDR3 sequences, around 6.2% found once. The TCR comes from a man younger than 35 who received the YFV17D yellow fever vaccine. The input for sequencing was CD4+ T cells sorted from PBMCs, taken approximately 15 days after the first yellow fever vaccination. The rearrangement joins TRBV12-3 or TRBV12-4 to TRBJ2-3; 10 nucleotides match TRBD2. The CDR3 nucleotides read TGTGCCAGCAGTTGGAGGACTAGCGGTGGGACAGATACGCAGTATTTT. This translates into CASSWRTSGGTDTQYF.